This TCR beta chain was sequenced during a study of T and B cells in COVID-19 patients. Study overall: Critical illness requiring mechanical ventilation or extracorporeal membrane oxygenation affected about 55% of the roughly 20 active-infection patients.

This clonotype was seen a few times. BIOMED2 TRB-A/B primer pools were used in multiplex TRB PCR. A single record per CDR3 protein comes from TCRdb applying MiXCR to the multiplex PCR reads. The sample has roughly 7,000 distinct CDR3 sequences; 30% to 35% are singletons. Germline lookup yields CDR1 SEHNR and CDR2 FQNEAQ (reference sequence). Trimming shortened V by 5 bases and J by 4 bases, and 17 bases separated the two germline ends. CDR3 length: 15 amino acids. TRB was amplified from about 250-500 ng of blood genomic DNA. Material: blood. The source is a human donor with active COVID-19. The chain couples TRBV7-9 to TRBJ1-2; D call uncertain. The CDR3 region has the DNA TGTGCCAGCAGCCCCCCTGGTTCGACCAGCTATGGCTACACCTTC. Amino acids: CASSPPGSTSYGYTF. Full variable domain (outside the CDR3, taken from reference TRBV7-9 and TRBJ1-2): DTGVSQNPRHKITKRGQNVTFRCDPISEHNRLYWYRQTLGQGPEFLTYFQNEAQLEKSRLLSDRFSAERPKGSFSTLEIQRTEQGDSAMYLCASSPPGSTSYGYTFGSGTRLTVV.